Listed below are T cell receptor beta chains from one sample, sequenced in a study of T-cell memory formation after mild COVID-19. TCRdb fed the 5' RACE reads into MiXCR, producing one record per CDR3 protein. The repertoire includes a few hundred thousand distinct CDR3 sequences, approximately 15% of them detected once, and approximately 20% sits in the top ten. Material for sequencing was PBMCs or a T cell subset sorted from them (not recorded which). The receptors here all came from a man between 18 and 35 years old who had mild COVID-19 (a few samples of this study predate the infection). Cell type and time point are not known. CDR3s include the opening cysteine and the closing phenylalanine or tryptophan. Each record gives: D gene, J gene, V gene, clone size, CDR3 DNA, CDR3 protein. The D gene is left open where the match is weak. Size tells how often a clone was seen (once, few, many) or the class of an expanded clone, and some rows leave it out.

TRBD1,TRBJ2-7,TRBV6-5,-,TGTGCCAGCAGTTACCACAGGGGGGTCTCCTACGAGCAGTACTTC,CASSYHRGVSYEQYF
TRBD2,TRBJ2-3,TRBV29-1,few,TGCAGCGTCCGCCGATTTGCGGGGGGTTCCTTGGATACGCAGTATTTT,CSVRRFAGGSLDTQYF
TRBD2,TRBJ2-2,TRBV5-1,few,TGCGCCAGCAGCATCCCTAGCGGGGTACCCGGGGAGCTGTTTTTT,CASSIPSGVPGELFF
TRBD1,TRBJ1-2,TRBV6-5,-,TGTGCCAGCAGTCGGGGACAGGTAGCGGGCTACACCTTC,CASSRGQVAGYTF
TRBD1,TRBJ2-3,TRBV6-2/TRBV6-3,-,TGTGCCAGCAGGCCTTGGGACAGGGGCACAGATACGCAGTATTTT,CASRPWDRGTDTQYF
-,TRBJ2-7,TRBV4-1,many,TGCGCCAGCAGCCAAGTCACGGGTGGGGGATCCTACGAGCAGTACTTC,CASSQVTGGGSYEQYF
-,TRBJ1-1,TRBV27,-,TGTGCCAGCAGTTTCCTACAGGAAGAGGGGGTGAACACTGAAGCTTTCTTT,CASSFLQEEGVNTEAFF
-,TRBJ2-5,TRBV4-2,-,TGTGCCAGCAGCCAAAATCACCAAGAGACCCAGTACTTC,CASSQNHQETQYF
-,TRBJ1-6,TRBV12-3/TRBV12-4,-,TGTGCCAGCAGTTTAGCCGGGACGCCGAGTAATTCACCCCTCCACTTT,CASSLAGTPSNSPLHF
TRBD1,TRBJ1-5,TRBV28,-,TGTGCCAGCAGCCGGACAGGGGTCAATCAGCCCCAGCATTTT,CASSRTGVNQPQHF
-,TRBJ1-2,TRBV7-9,-,TGTGCCAGCAGTCGGGACCTCTATGGCTACACCTTC,CASSRDLYGYTF
-,TRBJ2-2,TRBV4-3,few,TGCGCCAGCAGCCAAGTTGGGCTGTTTGACACCGGGGAGCTGTTTTTT,CASSQVGLFDTGELFF
-,TRBJ2-3,TRBV7-3,few,TGTGCCAGCAGCTTACGCAGAGATTCTAGCACAGATACGCAGTATTTT,CASSLRRDSSTDTQYF
-,TRBJ1-3,TRBV2,-,TGTGCCAGCAGTGAAGTATTTTCTGGAAACACCATATATTTT,CASSEVFSGNTIYF
TRBD2,TRBJ2-5,TRBV3-1,few,TGTGCCAGCAGCCAAATAGCGGGGGACCTTCAAGAGACCCAGTACTTC,CASSQIAGDLQETQYF
-,TRBJ2-3,TRBV5-1,-,TGCGCCAGCAGCTTTCTTGGACCCACAGATACGCAGTATTTT,CASSFLGPTDTQYF
-,TRBJ1-1,TRBV7-9,few,TGTGCCAGCAGCTACCCACAGGGAGTCAGCACTGAAGCTTTCTTT,CASSYPQGVSTEAFF
TRBD1,TRBJ2-7,TRBV5-1,few,TGCGCCAGCAGCGCCCCCCCACAGGGGGAGCAGTACTTC,CASSAPPQGEQYF
-,TRBJ1-1,TRBV30,few,TGTGCCTGGGGAACCGTGGGGACTGAAGCTTTCTTT,CAWGTVGTEAFF
-,TRBJ1-1,TRBV28,-,TGTGCCAGCAGTTTGAGGCAGGGGATCGTAGCTGAAGCTTTCTTT,CASSLRQGIVAEAFF
-,TRBJ2-7,TRBV29-1,few,TGCAGCGTCACGACGGTGTTCTCCTACGAGCAGTACTTC,CSVTTVFSYEQYF
-,TRBJ1-3,TRBV5-1,few,TGCGCCAGCAGCTTGGATGGAGTTGGAAACACCATATATTTT,CASSLDGVGNTIYF
-,TRBJ1-1,TRBV6-5,-,TGTGCCACCCTCCGACGAGGGAACACTGAAGCTTTCTTT,CATLRRGNTEAFF
TRBD2,TRBJ2-3,TRBV15,-,TGTGCCACCAGCAGCCTCAAAGGGGGACTAGGGACAGATACGCAGTATTTT,CATSSLKGGLGTDTQYF
TRBD1,TRBJ2-1,TRBV4-3,-,TGCGCCAGCAGCCAAAAGGACAGGATGGATAACAATGAGCAGTTCTTC,CASSQKDRMDNNEQFF
TRBD1,TRBJ2-7,TRBV7-8,-,TGTGCCAGCAGCTTAATTCTCGGCAGGGGGTACGAGCAGTACTTC,CASSLILGRGYEQYF
-,TRBJ1-1,TRBV29-1,-,TGCAGCGTTTCCGGGGACTTCGGAAGTAACACTGAAGCTTTCTTT,CSVSGDFGSNTEAFF
TRBD2,TRBJ2-1,TRBV28,many,TGTGCCAGCAGGCGGATGAGCGGGGGGCGCTCCTACAATGAGCAGTTCTTC,CASRRMSGGRSYNEQFF
-,TRBJ2-2,TRBV6-5,-,TGTGCCAGCAGTCCCCGGGACTGGAACACCGGGGAGCTGTTTTTT,CASSPRDWNTGELFF
TRBD1,TRBJ1-6,TRBV7-6,-,TGTGCCAGCAGCTTAAACCGGGACAGGGGCAATTCACCCCTCCACTTT,CASSLNRDRGNSPLHF
TRBD1,TRBJ1-5,TRBV10-3,few,TGTGCCATCAGTGAATCCGGGACAGATCAGCCCCAGCATTTT,CAISESGTDQPQHF
-,TRBJ1-2,TRBV12-3/TRBV12-4,-,TGTGCCAGCAACATCAGGGGCGCTAACTATGGCTACACCTTC,CASNIRGANYGYTF
TRBD2,TRBJ2-5,TRBV24-1,few,TGTGCCACCAGTGAAGGGGAGGGAGAGACCCAGTACTTC,CATSEGEGETQYF
TRBD1,TRBJ2-1,TRBV5-1,-,TGCGCCAGCAGCGCATTGTGGGGGGACAGGAATGAGCAGTTCTTC,CASSALWGDRNEQFF
TRBD1,TRBJ1-1,TRBV12-3/TRBV12-4,-,TGTGCCAGCAGTTTATTCCCCCCTGACAGGGAGGCTTTCTTT,CASSLFPPDREAFF
-,TRBJ1-1,TRBV7-9,-,TGTGCCAGCAGCTCGCAGGCTGAAGCTTTCTTT,CASSSQAEAFF
-,TRBJ2-2,TRBV10-1,-,TGCGCCAGCAGTGAGCTTCGGGGTACCGGGGAGCTGTTTTTT,CASSELRGTGELFF